Listed below are T cell receptor beta chains from one sample, sequenced in a study of blood T cell repertoires in COVID-19. Assay: immunoSEQ multiplex PCR; the TCRdb copy retains only in-frame clones and omits some. The table has more than 80,000 clones, over 70% seen once. Sequences were obtained from peripheral blood. Receptors originate from a woman aged 80 or over with active or convalescent COVID-19. The CDR3 runs from the conserved cysteine through the conserved F or W. D genes are given only for firm matches. Size is stated for part of the rows, as once, few or many counts, or as a class when the clone is expanded.

abundance: few
v_gene: TRBV28
j_gene: TRBJ1-3
d_gene: NA
CDR3nt: TGTGCCAGCAGTTTTGGGGGAGGGTCTGGAAACACCATATATTTT
CDR3aa: CASSFGGGSGNTIYF

abundance: NA
v_gene: TRBV2
j_gene: TRBJ2-7
d_gene: NA
CDR3nt: TGTGCCAGCGGGCTACGGCACGAGCAGTACTTC
CDR3aa: CASGLRHEQYF

abundance: NA
v_gene: TRBV2
j_gene: TRBJ1-1
d_gene: NA
CDR3nt: TGTGCCAGCAGCTGGGGACTCACTGAAGCTTTCTTT
CDR3aa: CASSWGLTEAFF

abundance: NA
v_gene: TRBV6-5
j_gene: TRBJ1-2
d_gene: NA
CDR3nt: TGTGCCAGCAGCTCGACACCCTATGGCTACACCTTC
CDR3aa: CASSSTPYGYTF

abundance: NA
v_gene: TRBV2
j_gene: TRBJ2-1
d_gene: TRBD2
CDR3nt: TGTGCCACCTCCGGACTAGCGGGAACTAATGAGCAGTTCTTC
CDR3aa: CATSGLAGTNEQFF

abundance: once
v_gene: TRBV20-1
j_gene: TRBJ2-1
d_gene: NA
CDR3nt: TGCAGTGCGGCCGGGAACAATGAGCAGTTCTTC
CDR3aa: CSAAGNNEQFF

abundance: NA
v_gene: TRBV5-1
j_gene: TRBJ2-3
d_gene: TRBD1
CDR3nt: TGCGCCAGCAGCTTCCTGGACAGGATGGATACGCAGTATTTT
CDR3aa: CASSFLDRMDTQYF

abundance: NA
v_gene: TRBV7-9
j_gene: TRBJ1-1
d_gene: NA
CDR3nt: TGTGCCAGCAGCTTAACAGGGACAAGCACTGAAGCTTTCTTT
CDR3aa: CASSLTGTSTEAFF

abundance: NA
v_gene: TRBV5-5
j_gene: TRBJ2-2
d_gene: NA
CDR3nt: TGTGCCAGCAGCATCTCGGTGGGGGCGGGCACCGGGGAGCTGTTTTTT
CDR3aa: CASSISVGAGTGELFF

abundance: NA
v_gene: TRBV28
j_gene: TRBJ2-2
d_gene: NA
CDR3nt: TGTGCCAGCAGTTTATACAGTAACACCGGGGAGCTGTTTTTT
CDR3aa: CASSLYSNTGELFF

abundance: NA
v_gene: TRBV28
j_gene: TRBJ1-1
d_gene: NA
CDR3nt: TGTGCCAGCAGTTTACACCAGGAGAACACTGAAGCTTTCTTT
CDR3aa: CASSLHQENTEAFF

abundance: NA
v_gene: TRBV7-8
j_gene: TRBJ2-3
d_gene: NA
CDR3nt: TGTGCCAGCTCCCCCCACGTCGAGGTCGGAACAGATACGCAGTATTTT
CDR3aa: CASSPHVEVGTDTQYF

abundance: NA
v_gene: TRBV5-1
j_gene: TRBJ2-1
d_gene: TRBD2
CDR3nt: TGCGCCAGCAGCCTCGGGACTAGCGGATCCAATGAGCAGTTCTTC
CDR3aa: CASSLGTSGSNEQFF

abundance: few
v_gene: TRBV4-1
j_gene: TRBJ2-3
d_gene: TRBD2
CDR3nt: TGCGCCAGCAGCCAAGATCCGCGCGGAGCGGGGGGGTTAATGGATACGCAGTATTTT
CDR3aa: CASSQDPRGAGGLMDTQYF

abundance: NA
v_gene: TRBV19
j_gene: TRBJ1-4
d_gene: TRBD1
CDR3nt: TGTGCCAGTAGTATAGCGAACAGGGGACGCAATGAAAAACTGTTTTTT
CDR3aa: CASSIANRGRNEKLFF

abundance: NA
v_gene: TRBV11-2
j_gene: TRBJ2-2
d_gene: TRBD1
CDR3nt: TGTGCCAGCAGCATCGACAGGGGAAGTGGGGAGCTGTTTTTT
CDR3aa: CASSIDRGSGELFF

abundance: NA
v_gene: TRBV5-1
j_gene: TRBJ1-1
d_gene: NA
CDR3nt: TGCGCCAGCAGTTCGCAGCCTACACAGGGAATCGCCGAAGCTTTCTTT
CDR3aa: CASSSQPTQGIAEAFF

abundance: NA
v_gene: TRBV19
j_gene: TRBJ1-2
d_gene: NA
CDR3nt: TGTGCCAGTCGGAGAAACTATGGCTACACCTTC
CDR3aa: CASRRNYGYTF

abundance: NA
v_gene: TRBV5-4
j_gene: TRBJ1-2
d_gene: NA
CDR3nt: TGTGCCAGCCACATGACAGGTTCTCATGGCTACACCTTC
CDR3aa: CASHMTGSHGYTF

abundance: NA
v_gene: TRBV7-7
j_gene: TRBJ2-2
d_gene: NA
CDR3nt: TGTGCTAGCAGCCCACTCGGGAGCGGCACCGGGGAGCTGTTTTTT
CDR3aa: CASSPLGSGTGELFF

abundance: NA
v_gene: TRBV5-1
j_gene: TRBJ1-4
d_gene: NA
CDR3nt: TGCGCCAGCAGCCCCGGACAAGAGGTGGCTAATGAAAAACTGTTTTTT
CDR3aa: CASSPGQEVANEKLFF

abundance: NA
v_gene: TRBV7-8
j_gene: TRBJ1-1
d_gene: TRBD1
CDR3nt: TGTGCCAGCAGCCCGATTCGACAGGGGATTACTGAAGCTTTCTTT
CDR3aa: CASSPIRQGITEAFF

abundance: NA
v_gene: TRBV2
j_gene: TRBJ2-3
d_gene: TRBD1
CDR3nt: TGTGCCAGCGGCCGGACAGGGGCTAACACAGATACGCAGTATTTT
CDR3aa: CASGRTGANTDTQYF

abundance: NA
v_gene: TRBV20-1
j_gene: TRBJ1-2
d_gene: TRBD1
CDR3nt: TGCAGTGCTAGTGGGGGACAGGGGGCGCGGGGCTACACCTTC
CDR3aa: CSASGGQGARGYTF

abundance: NA
v_gene: TRBV30
j_gene: TRBJ1-5
d_gene: TRBD1
CDR3nt: TGTGCCTGGACCGGTCAGGGGGCTGGGCAGCCCCAGCATTTT
CDR3aa: CAWTGQGAGQPQHF

abundance: NA
v_gene: TRBV7-3
j_gene: TRBJ2-3
d_gene: NA
CDR3nt: TGTGCCAGCAGCTTTGAGATCGGGATAACGCAGTATTTT
CDR3aa: CASSFEIGITQYF

abundance: NA
v_gene: TRBV28
j_gene: TRBJ1-2
d_gene: TRBD1
CDR3nt: TGTGCCAGCAGTCCCCCAAGACAGGGGCCCTGGGACTATGGCTACACCTTC
CDR3aa: CASSPPRQGPWDYGYTF

abundance: NA
v_gene: TRBV28
j_gene: TRBJ2-7
d_gene: NA
CDR3nt: TGTGCCAGCAGTTTAGTCAGGGCCTCCTACGAGCAGTACTTC
CDR3aa: CASSLVRASYEQYF

abundance: NA
v_gene: TRBV28
j_gene: TRBJ2-3
d_gene: NA
CDR3nt: TGTGCCAGCAGTATGGCAGGGGACGCAGATACGCAGTATTTT
CDR3aa: CASSMAGDADTQYF

abundance: NA
v_gene: TRBV6-2/TRBV6-3
j_gene: TRBJ2-7
d_gene: NA
CDR3nt: TGTGCCAGCAGTTTGAGGGAAACCTACGAGCAGTACTTC
CDR3aa: CASSLRETYEQYF

abundance: NA
v_gene: TRBV6-1
j_gene: TRBJ2-7
d_gene: NA
CDR3nt: TGTGCCAGCAGTGAACCGAATAAAGCCGTCTACGAGCAGTACTTC
CDR3aa: CASSEPNKAVYEQYF

abundance: few
v_gene: TRBV9
j_gene: TRBJ1-5
d_gene: NA
CDR3nt: TGTGCCAGCAGCGTAGCAGATAGCAATCAGCCCCAGCATTTT
CDR3aa: CASSVADSNQPQHF

abundance: NA
v_gene: TRBV5-5
j_gene: TRBJ1-1
d_gene: TRBD1
CDR3nt: TGTGCCAGCAGCTTGGCCAGGGGGGACACTGAAGCTTTCTTT
CDR3aa: CASSLARGDTEAFF

abundance: NA
v_gene: TRBV24-1
j_gene: TRBJ2-1
d_gene: NA
CDR3nt: TGTGCCACCAGTGTGCAGGGCCCCCAGTACAATGAGCAGTTCTTC
CDR3aa: CATSVQGPQYNEQFF

abundance: NA
v_gene: TRBV9
j_gene: TRBJ1-1
d_gene: NA
CDR3nt: TGTGCCAGCAGCGTAGGTCGAGGCAACACTGAAGCTTTCTTT
CDR3aa: CASSVGRGNTEAFF

abundance: NA
v_gene: TRBV5-6
j_gene: TRBJ2-3
d_gene: TRBD2
CDR3nt: TGTGCCAGCAGCCGGGGGTCGGGACGGGAGGGCACAGATACGCAGTATTTT
CDR3aa: CASSRGSGREGTDTQYF

abundance: NA
v_gene: TRBV6-5
j_gene: TRBJ1-3
d_gene: NA
CDR3nt: TGTGCCAGCAGGTCTACAGAAATCTCTGGAAATACCATATATTTT
CDR3aa: CASRSTEISGNTIYF

abundance: NA
v_gene: TRBV10-3
j_gene: TRBJ2-1
d_gene: TRBD2
CDR3nt: TGTGCCATCAGTGGACTAGCGGGCTACAATGAGCAGTTCTTC
CDR3aa: CAISGLAGYNEQFF